This paragraph reports one T cell receptor (beta chain). Libraries were prepared by immunoSEQ multiplex PCR; TCRdb keeps only in-frame clonotypes and omits some of them. The sample gives approximately 100,000 clones, about nine tenths of which show up once; around 5.4% is in the top ten. The data belong to a study of blood T cell repertoires in COVID-19. The V gene lost 4 bases and the J gene lost 1 base, with 10 bases spanning the gap. This CDR3 is 13 amino acids long. Germline loops: CDR1 SQVTM, CDR2 ANQGSEA. This receptor was identified in a man between 65 and 79 years old with acute or convalescent COVID-19. V and J are TRBV29-1 and TRBJ1-1, with no clear D. The sample was peripheral blood. The CDR3 sequence: CSVVASGNTEAFF. For the CDR3, the DNA is TGCAGCGTTGTTGCCAGCGGGAACACTGAAGCTTTCTTT.